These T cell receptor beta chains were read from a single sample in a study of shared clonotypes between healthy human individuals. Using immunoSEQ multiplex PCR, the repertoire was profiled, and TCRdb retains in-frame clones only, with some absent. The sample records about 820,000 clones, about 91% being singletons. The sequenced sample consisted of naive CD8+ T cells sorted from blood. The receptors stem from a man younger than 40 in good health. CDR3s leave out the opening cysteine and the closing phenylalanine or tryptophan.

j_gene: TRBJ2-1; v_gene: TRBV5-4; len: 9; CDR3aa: ASSLSNEQF
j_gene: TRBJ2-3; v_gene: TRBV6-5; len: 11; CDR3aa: ASSYSSRDTQY
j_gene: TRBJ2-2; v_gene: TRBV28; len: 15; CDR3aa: ASTPAPRLAGAGELF
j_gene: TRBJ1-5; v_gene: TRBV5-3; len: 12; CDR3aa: ASSLYDSNQPQH
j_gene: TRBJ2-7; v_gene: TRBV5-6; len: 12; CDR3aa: ASSLGGSYYEQY
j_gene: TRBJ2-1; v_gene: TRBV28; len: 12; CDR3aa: ASHGRISYNEQF
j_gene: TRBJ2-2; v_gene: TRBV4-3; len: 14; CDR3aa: ASSQEGWANTGELF
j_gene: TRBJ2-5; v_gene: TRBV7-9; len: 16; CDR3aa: ASSPGEGREEHRKTQY
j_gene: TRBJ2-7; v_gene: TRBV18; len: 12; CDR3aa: ASSPPAGAYEQY
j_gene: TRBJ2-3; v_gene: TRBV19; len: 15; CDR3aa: ASSPTRVGGPKDTQY
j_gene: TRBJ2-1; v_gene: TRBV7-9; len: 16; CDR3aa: ASSLGTSGSFLLNEQF
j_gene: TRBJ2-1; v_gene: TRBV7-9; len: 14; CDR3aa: ASSLAGGTTYNEQF
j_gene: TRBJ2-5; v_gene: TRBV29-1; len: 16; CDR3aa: SVEGVPSAGTLQETQY
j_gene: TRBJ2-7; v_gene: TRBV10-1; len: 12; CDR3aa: ASSDGSWFDEQY
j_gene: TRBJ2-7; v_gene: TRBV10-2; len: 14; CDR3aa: ASSESASGGSYEQY
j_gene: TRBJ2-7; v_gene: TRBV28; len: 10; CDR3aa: ASRITGGLQY
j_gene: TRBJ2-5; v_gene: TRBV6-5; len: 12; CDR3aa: ASSYGRTKETQY
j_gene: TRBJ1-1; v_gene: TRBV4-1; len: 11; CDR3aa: ASSQVPGWEAF
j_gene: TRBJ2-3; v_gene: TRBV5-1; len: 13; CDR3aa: ASIGVTGGTDTQY
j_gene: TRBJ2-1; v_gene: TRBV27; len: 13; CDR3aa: ASSLGTRSYNEQF
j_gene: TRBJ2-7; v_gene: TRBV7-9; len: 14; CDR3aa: ASSLATGQGYYEQY
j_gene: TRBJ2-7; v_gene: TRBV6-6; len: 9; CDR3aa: ASSYAREQY
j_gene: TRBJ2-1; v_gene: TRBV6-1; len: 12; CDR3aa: ASSEGGTYNEQF
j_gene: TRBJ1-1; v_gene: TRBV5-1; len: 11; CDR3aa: ASRMDRVSSAF
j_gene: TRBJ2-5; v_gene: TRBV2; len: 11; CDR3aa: ASSGPYSETQY
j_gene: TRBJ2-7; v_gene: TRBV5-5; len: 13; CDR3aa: ASSHGLADSYEQY
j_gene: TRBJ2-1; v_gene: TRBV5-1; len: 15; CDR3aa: ASSGMVTGTLNNEQF
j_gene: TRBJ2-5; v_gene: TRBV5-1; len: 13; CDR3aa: ASSLGDIIRETQY
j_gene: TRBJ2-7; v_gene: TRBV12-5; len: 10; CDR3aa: ASGGDSYEQY
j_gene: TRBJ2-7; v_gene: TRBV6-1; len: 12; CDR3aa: ASSEGWGSYEQY
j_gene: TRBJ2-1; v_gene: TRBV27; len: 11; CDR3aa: ASSLGLAGVVF
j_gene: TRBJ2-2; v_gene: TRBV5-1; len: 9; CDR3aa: ASSSLGELF
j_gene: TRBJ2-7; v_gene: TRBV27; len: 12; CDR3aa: ASSFSREWKEQY
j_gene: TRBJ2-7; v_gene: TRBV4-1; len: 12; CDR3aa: ASSQDGTFYEQY
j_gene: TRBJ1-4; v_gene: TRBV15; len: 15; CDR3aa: ATSRTPQGADGEKLF